A single sample is the source of the 27 T cell receptor beta chains below, sequenced in a study of cytomegalovirus exposure and HLA in healthy donors. Use of 60 Vbeta and 13 Jbeta primers characterized the PCR. Profiled with immunoSEQ multiplex PCR; TCRdb holds only in-frame clones, not every one. The table shows approximately 120,000 clones, with about three quarters occurring only once. Sequencing was done on a sample of PBMCs. These receptors all stem from a woman between 40 and 55 years old in good health and CMV-seronegative.

Only one count was recorded for this clone. The chain recombines TRBV7-9 with TRBJ2-6, with 8 bases that match TRBD1. This CDR3 is 16 amino acids long. Germline-derived CDR1 and CDR2 are SEHNR and FQNEAQ (reference sequence). Trimming took 5 bases from V and 1 from J; bases not matched to a gene: 4. This CDR3 reads CASSTRDRSGANVLTF. CDR3 coding DNA: TGTGCCAGCAGCACCCGGGACAGGTCTGGGGCCAACGTCCTGACTTTC.

V is TRBV12-5 and J is TRBJ2-6; D not resolved. V lost 6 bases and J 0 bases, leaving 3 bases between the germline ends. The CDR3 has 13 amino acids. Germline loops: CDR1 LGHNT, CDR2 FRNRAP. CDR3 loop: CASGVSGANVLTF. Here the CDR3 DNA reads TGTGCTAGTGGCGTCTCTGGGGCCAACGTCCTGACTTTC.

This clone showed up just a few times. The chain combines TRBV4-2 with TRBJ2-3; D possibly corresponds to TRBD1 (6 bases). The V and J ends lost 4 bases and 0 bases respectively, with 20 bases between them. The CDR3 consists of 18 residues. Germline V gene sequence: CDR1 LGHNA, CDR2 YNFKEQ. The chain's CDR3 is CASSLQVRTDTSTDTQYF. As DNA, the CDR3 is TGTGCCAGCAGCCTTCAAGTCCGGACAGACACTAGCACAGATACGCAGTATTTT.

V is TRBV10-3 and J is TRBJ2-3; 7 positions match TRBD2. Trimming cost V 4 bases and J 0 bases; bases outside gene matches: 1. The CDR3 sequence is 14 residues long. Germline CDR1 and CDR2: ENHRY and SYGVKD. The CDR3 spells CAISVSGSTDTQYF. The CDR3 bases are TGTGCCATCAGTGTTAGCGGGAGCACAGATACGCAGTATTTT.

This clone was counted once. This sequence joins TRBV25-1 and TRBJ1-2; D unclear. Germline-derived CDR1 and CDR2 are MGHDK and SYGVNS. The CDR3 is made up of 14 amino acids. V gave up 4 bases and J gave up 0 bases, with 9 bases separating them. CDR3 DNA sequence: TGTGCCAGCAGTGCCCCACAAGCTAACTATGGCTACACCTTC. This encodes CASSAPQANYGYTF.

The chain has TRBV10-2 and TRBJ2-1; 11 nucleotides align to TRBD2. Trimming took 6 bases from V and 6 from J; bases not matched to a gene: 1. CDR3 length equals 13 residues. The germline V gene encodes CDR1 WSHSY and CDR2 SAAADI. The CDR3, as DNA: TGCGCCAGCAGACTAGCGGGAGCCAATGAGCAGTTCTTC. Amino acid sequence: CASRLAGANEQFF.

CDR3 nucleotide sequence: TGCGCCAGCGGGGGGGCAGCTAATGAAAAACTGTTTTTT. It encodes CASGGAANEKLFF. This sequence joins TRBV5-1 and TRBJ1-4; D perhaps matches TRBD1 (6 bases). Germline V gives CDR1 SGHRS, CDR2 YFSETQ. CDR3 length equals 13 residues. Trimming cost V 7 bases and J 3 bases, with 10 bases left between them.

This clone is a singleton in its sample. This chain connects TRBV25-1 to TRBJ1-3; no firm D call. The V end was cut by 3 bases, the J end by 0 bases, with 9 bases between. The CDR3 contains 15 residues. Germline CDR1 is MGHDK and CDR2 is SYGVNS. The DNA of the CDR3 is TGTGCCAGCAGTGATGTTGTCTTCTCTGGAAACACCATATATTTT. Its protein is CASSDVVFSGNTIYF.

The gene calls are TRBV28 and TRBJ2-5, with 10 nucleotides matching TRBD2. Germline V lookup: CDR1 MDHEN, CDR2 SYDVKM. The CDR3 runs to 18 residues. V was clipped by 4 bases and J by 4 bases; unmatched bases: 15. CDR3 nucleotides: TGTGCCAGCAGTTCCGCGGGTGAAGCGGGAGGGCCAGGAGAGACCCAGTACTTC. Translation: CASSSAGEAGGPGETQYF.

The chain has TRBV28 and TRBJ2-7; the D gene is possibly TRBD2 (6 bases). With 2 bases removed from V and 3 bases from J, the gap between germline ends came to 11 bases. The CDR3 contains 14 residues. Germline V gene lookup returns CDR1 MDHEN and CDR2 SYDVKM. CDR3 residues: CASSLAGRNYEQYF. The DNA of the CDR3 is TGTGCCAGCAGTTTAGCTGGGAGGAACTACGAGCAGTACTTC.

The V and J genes are TRBV18 and TRBJ2-7; 7 bases match TRBD1. With V trimmed by 1 base and J by 4 bases, 10 bases remained unmatched. The germline CDR1 and CDR2 sequences are KGHSH and LQKENI. The CDR3 is 16 residues long. The CDR3 region has the DNA TGTGCCAGCTCACCACTTGGGACAGCCGGGGCTTACGAGCAGTACTTC. Translating it yields CASSPLGTAGAYEQYF.

The chain uses TRBV5-6 and TRBJ1-4; a possible D gene is TRBD1 (5 bases). This CDR3 spans 14 amino acids. The V and J ends lost 3 bases and 4 bases respectively, with 10 bases between them. In germline, CDR1 is SGHDT, CDR2 YYEEEE. This chain's CDR3 is CASSSVQGNEKLFF. The CDR3 coding sequence is TGTGCCAGCAGCTCAGTGCAGGGTAATGAAAAACTGTTTTTT. Full variable domain (outside the CDR3, taken from reference TRBV5-6 and TRBJ1-4): DAGVTQSPTHLIKTRGQQVTLRCSPKSGHDTVSWYQQALGQGPQFIFQYYEEEERQRGNFPDRFSGHQFPNYSSELNVNALLLGDSALYLCASSSVQGNEKLFFGSGTQLSVL.

The chain couples TRBV28 to TRBJ1-1, with D hard to call. This CDR3 region has 12 residues. The germline V gene has CDR1 MDHEN and CDR2 SYDVKM. Trimming removed 4 bases from V and 2 bases from J, with 5 bases in between. CDR3 DNA: TGTGCCAGCAGTTCCCCAAACACTGAAGCTTTCTTT. It codes for CASSSPNTEAFF.

The rearrangement uses TRBV27 and TRBJ2-7; the match to TRBD1 covers 7 bases. Germline values: CDR1 MNHEY, CDR2 SMNVEV (reference sequence). The CDR3 is 14 amino acids. V trimming: 5 bases; J trimming: 2 bases; junction bases outside the gene matches: 6. CDR3 protein: CASSPRTGTYEQYF. CDR3 nucleotides: TGTGCCAGCAGTCCCCGGACAGGTACCTACGAGCAGTACTTC.

This chain uses TRBV21-1 with TRBJ2-3; the table's D call, TRBD1, was not checked against the DNA. TRBV21-1 is shown as a pseudogene. The CDR3 spans 21 residues. CDR3 coding DNA: TGTGCCAGCAGCAAAGACCCGGAGACGTCACCGGGACAGGCGGGTACAGATACGCAGTATTTT. It specifies CASSKDPETSPGQAGTDTQYF.

The chain links TRBV15 to TRBJ2-7; TRBD1 is a possible D gene (6 bases). Trimming left V 7 bases short and J 5 bases short, with 15 bases between. Germline V gene data show CDR1 as LNHNV and CDR2 as YYDKDF (reference sequence). The CDR3 has 13 residues. CDR3 residues: CATTRDTIDEQYF. CDR3 bases: TGTGCCACCACTCGGGACACTATCGACGAGCAGTACTTC.

The chain employs TRBV11-3 and TRBJ2-1; 12 bases fit TRBD2. V was pared by 2 bases and J by 9 bases, with 8 bases of the junction left unmatched. Germline CDR1 is SGHNT and CDR2 is YENEEA. This CDR3 has 16 amino acids. CDR3 residues: CASSLSLAGGLSEQFF. The CDR3 nucleotides are TGTGCCAGCAGCTTATCGCTAGCGGGAGGGTTGTCTGAGCAGTTCTTC.

The J gene is TRBJ2-5, the V gene TRBV27; 7 positions agree with TRBD1. The CDR3 length is 13 residues. V lost 6 bases and J lost 3; bases outside the gene matches: 4. Germline V CDR1 and CDR2: MNHEY, SMNVEV (reference sequence). The CDR3 bases are TGTGCCAGCAGAACCGGGACAGAAGAGACCCAGTACTTC. Translated: CASRTGTEETQYF.

The V and J genes are TRBV2 and TRBJ2-7, with 13 positions matching TRBD2. Looked up from germline, CDR1 is SNHLY and CDR2 is FYNNEI. After removal of 6 bases from V and 3 bases from J, the junction contained 5 bases not matched to a gene. CDR3 length equals 15 residues. CDR3 in DNA: TGTGCCAGCAGGTCCGGGACTAGCGGGATCTACGAGCAGTACTTC. This gives the protein CASRSGTSGIYEQYF.

The chain links TRBV7-2 to TRBJ2-7, with 8 bases lining up with TRBD2. Germline lookup yields CDR1 SGHTA and CDR2 FQGNSA. This CDR3 region has 15 residues. Unmatched junction bases numbered 11, after V lost 5 bases and J lost 5 bases. The CDR3 DNA is TGTGCCAGCAGCAGCGGAGGGACTAGATTCCACGAGCAGTACTTC. Protein: CASSSGGTRFHEQYF.

The chain couples TRBV7-6 to TRBJ2-2; 8 nucleotides agree with TRBD2. The germline gives CDR1 SGHVS, CDR2 FNYEAQ. The CDR3 extends over 16 amino acids. V lost 0 bases to trimming and J lost 9 bases; unmatched junction nucleotides: 9. The CDR3 loop reads CASSLAQAGAGRELFF. The CDR3 DNA is TGTGCCAGCAGCTTAGCACAAGCGGGAGCAGGGAGGGAGCTGTTTTTT.

This chain uses TRBV2 with TRBJ1-6; D may be TRBD1 (6 bases). CDR1 SNHLY and CDR2 FYNNEI come from the germline V gene. Trimming removed 5 bases from V and 7 bases from J, with 15 bases in between. The CDR3 runs to 15 residues. The CDR3 DNA follows: TGTGCCAGCAGTAGAGACAGGACCCTCAATTCACCCCTCCACTTT. It specifies CASSRDRTLNSPLHF.

This clone has more than one count but fewer than ten. The chain recombines TRBV18 with TRBJ1-4; D gene ambiguous. CDR1 and CDR2 (germline): KGHSH, LQKENI. V lost 3 bases and J lost 0, with 11 bases in between. CDR3 size: 16 residues. The CDR3 nucleotides read TGTGCCAGCTCACCGTTTGACTTTGCAACTAATGAAAAACTGTTTTTT. Protein sequence: CASSPFDFATNEKLFF.

CDR3 DNA sequence: TGCGCCAGCAGCTTGGGGGCGGGACCCTACAATGAGCAGTTCTTC. This gives the protein CASSLGAGPYNEQFF. This chain links TRBV5-1 with TRBJ2-1; D possibly corresponds to TRBD2 (6 bases). CDR3 length equals 15 residues. CDR1 and CDR2 from the germline V gene are SGHRS and YFSETQ. Trimming left V 0 bases short and J 2 bases short, with 9 bases between.

This clone was observed a handful of times. The V call is TRBV15, the J call TRBJ1-2; D is unclear. Per germline, CDR1 LNHNV and CDR2 YYDKDF (reference sequence). Trimming removed 0 bases from V and 8 bases from J, with 22 bases in between. This CDR3 spans 17 amino acids. CDR3 DNA sequence: TGTGCCACCAGCAGAGATCGCCTCGAAGTACCCCACGGGGGCTACACCTTC. Protein sequence: CATSRDRLEVPHGGYTF.

The chain carries TRBV11-2 and TRBJ1-4; D unclear. Trimming took off 5 bases at V and 5 bases at J, with 18 bases between the two ends. Per germline, CDR1 SGHAT and CDR2 FQNNGV. The length of the CDR3 is 16 residues. CDR3 region: CASSPGFGVSNEKLFF. The CDR3 nucleotides are TGTGCCAGCAGCCCGGGGTTCGGGGTTTCGAATGAAAAACTGTTTTTT.

The rearrangement joins TRBV11-2 to TRBJ2-2; TRBD2 might be the D (6 bases). Germline CDR1 SGHAT, CDR2 FQNNGV. This CDR3 comprises 18 residues. Between the trimmed V and J ends, which lost 3 bases and 6 bases, there was a span of 23 bases. The CDR3 loop is CASSLGGILVTAAGELFF. In DNA, the CDR3 is TGTGCCAGCAGCTTGGGGGGTATCTTAGTGACGGCGGCCGGGGAGCTGTTTTTT.